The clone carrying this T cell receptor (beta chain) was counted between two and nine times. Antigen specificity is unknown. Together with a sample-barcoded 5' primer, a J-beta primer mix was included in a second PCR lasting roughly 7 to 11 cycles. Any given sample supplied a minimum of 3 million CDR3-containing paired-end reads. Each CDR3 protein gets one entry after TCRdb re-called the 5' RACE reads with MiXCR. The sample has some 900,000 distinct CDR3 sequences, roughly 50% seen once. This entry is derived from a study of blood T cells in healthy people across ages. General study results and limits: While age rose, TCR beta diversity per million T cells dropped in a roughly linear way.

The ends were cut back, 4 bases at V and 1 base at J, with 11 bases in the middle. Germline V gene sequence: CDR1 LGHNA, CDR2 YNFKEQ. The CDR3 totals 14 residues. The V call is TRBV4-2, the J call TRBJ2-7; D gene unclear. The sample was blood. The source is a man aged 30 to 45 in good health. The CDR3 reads CASSLGRQSYEQYF. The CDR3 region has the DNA TGTGCCAGCAGCCTTGGACGCCAGTCCTACGAGCAGTACTTC.